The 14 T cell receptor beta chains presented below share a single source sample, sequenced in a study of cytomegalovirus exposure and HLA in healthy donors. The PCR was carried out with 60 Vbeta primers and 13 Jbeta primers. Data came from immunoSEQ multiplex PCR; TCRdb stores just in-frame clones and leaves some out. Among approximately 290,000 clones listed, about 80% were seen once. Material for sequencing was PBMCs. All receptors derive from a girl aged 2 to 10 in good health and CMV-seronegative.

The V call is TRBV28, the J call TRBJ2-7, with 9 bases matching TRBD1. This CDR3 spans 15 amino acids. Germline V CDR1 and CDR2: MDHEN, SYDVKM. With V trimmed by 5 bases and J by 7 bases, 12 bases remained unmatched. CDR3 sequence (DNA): TGTGCCAGCAGTGTTAGGGGACAGGGACAGCGGGAGCAGTACTTC. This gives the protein CASSVRGQGQREQYF.

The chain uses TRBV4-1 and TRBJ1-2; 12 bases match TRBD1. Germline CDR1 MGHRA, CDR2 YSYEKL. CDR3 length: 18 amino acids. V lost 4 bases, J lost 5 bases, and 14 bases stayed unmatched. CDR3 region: CASSLYTGTGGAGYGYTF. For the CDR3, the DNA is TGCGCCAGCAGCCTCTACACCGGGACAGGGGGCGCTGGGTATGGCTACACCTTC.

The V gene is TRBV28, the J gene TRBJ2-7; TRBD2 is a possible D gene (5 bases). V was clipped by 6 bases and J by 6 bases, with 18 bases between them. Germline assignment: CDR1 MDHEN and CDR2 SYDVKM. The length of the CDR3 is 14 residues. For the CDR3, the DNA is TGTGCCAGCAGGAGCGGCCTTCGCATGGCCGAGCAGTACTTC. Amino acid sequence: CASRSGLRMAEQYF.

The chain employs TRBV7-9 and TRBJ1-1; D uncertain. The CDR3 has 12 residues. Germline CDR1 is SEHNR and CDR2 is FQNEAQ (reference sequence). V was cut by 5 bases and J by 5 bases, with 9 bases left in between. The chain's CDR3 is CASSPGSTEAFF. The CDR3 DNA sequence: TGTGCCAGCAGCCCCGGGAGTACTGAAGCTTTCTTT.

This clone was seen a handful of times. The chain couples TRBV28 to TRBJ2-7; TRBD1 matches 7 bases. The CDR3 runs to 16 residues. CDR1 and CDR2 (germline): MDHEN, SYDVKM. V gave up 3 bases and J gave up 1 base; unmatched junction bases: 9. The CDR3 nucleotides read TGTGCCAGCAGTTTGGGGCAGGGGGTTTTATCCTACGAGCAGTACTTC. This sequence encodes CASSLGQGVLSYEQYF.

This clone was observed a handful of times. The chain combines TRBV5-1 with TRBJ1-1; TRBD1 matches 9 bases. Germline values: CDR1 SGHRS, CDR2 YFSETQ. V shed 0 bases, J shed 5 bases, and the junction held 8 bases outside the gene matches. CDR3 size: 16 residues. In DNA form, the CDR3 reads TGCGCCAGCAGCTTGGGGGGACAGGGTGGATCAACTGAAGCTTTCTTT. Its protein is CASSLGGQGGSTEAFF. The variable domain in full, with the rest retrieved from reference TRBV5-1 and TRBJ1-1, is KAGVTQTPRYLIKTRGQQVTLSCSPISGHRSVSWYQQTPGQGLQFLFEYFSETQRNKGNFPGRFSGRQFSNSRSEMNVSTLELGDSALYLCASSLGGQGGSTEAFFGQGTRLTVV.

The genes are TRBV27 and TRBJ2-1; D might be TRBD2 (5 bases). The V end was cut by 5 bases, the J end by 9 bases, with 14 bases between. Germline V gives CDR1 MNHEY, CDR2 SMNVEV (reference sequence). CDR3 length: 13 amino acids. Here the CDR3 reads CASSRVAWSEQFF. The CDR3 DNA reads TGTGCCAGCAGTCGGGTAGCGTGGAGTGAGCAGTTCTTC.

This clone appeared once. This CDR3 reads CASSPRTLADTQYF. Written as DNA, the CDR3 is TGTGCCAGCAGCCCCCGGACATTGGCAGATACGCAGTATTTT. The chain has TRBV14 and TRBJ2-3; the D gene is possibly TRBD1 (5 bases). The germline V and J ends were trimmed by 4 bases and 4 bases, with 12 bases remaining between them. This CDR3 is built from 14 residues. Germline V gene sequence: CDR1 SGHDN, CDR2 FVKESK.

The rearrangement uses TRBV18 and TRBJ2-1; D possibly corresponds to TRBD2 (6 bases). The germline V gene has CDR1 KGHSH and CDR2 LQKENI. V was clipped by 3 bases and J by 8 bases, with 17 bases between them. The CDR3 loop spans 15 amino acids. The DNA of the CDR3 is TGTGCCAGCTCACCTGCGGGACTGGGAAGAGATGAGCAGTTCTTC. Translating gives CASSPAGLGRDEQFF.

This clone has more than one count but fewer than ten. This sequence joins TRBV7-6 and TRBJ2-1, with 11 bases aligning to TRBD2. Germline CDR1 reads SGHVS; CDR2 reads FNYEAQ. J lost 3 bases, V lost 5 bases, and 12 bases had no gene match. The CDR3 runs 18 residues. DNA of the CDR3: TGTGCCAGCAGCGCCGGACCCGCTAGCGGGGGGTACTACAATGAGCAGTTCTTC. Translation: CASSAGPASGGYYNEQFF. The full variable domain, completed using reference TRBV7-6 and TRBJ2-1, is GAGVSQSPRYKVTKRGQDVALRCDPISGHVSLYWYRQALGQGPEFLTYFNYEAQQDKSGLPNDRFSAERPEGSISTLTIQRTEQRDSAMYRCASSAGPASGGYYNEQFFGPGTRLTVL.

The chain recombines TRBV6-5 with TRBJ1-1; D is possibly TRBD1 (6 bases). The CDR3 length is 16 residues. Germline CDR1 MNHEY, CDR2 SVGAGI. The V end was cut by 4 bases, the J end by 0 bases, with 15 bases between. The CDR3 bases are TGTGCCAGCAGTTGGACAGCCAAGAGGATGAACACTGAAGCTTTCTTT. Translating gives CASSWTAKRMNTEAFF.

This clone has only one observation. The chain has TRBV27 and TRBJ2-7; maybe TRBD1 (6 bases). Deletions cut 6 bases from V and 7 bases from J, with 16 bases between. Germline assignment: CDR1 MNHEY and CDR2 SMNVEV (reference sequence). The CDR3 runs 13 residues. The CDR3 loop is CASSPLQGYEQYF. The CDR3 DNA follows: TGTGCCAGCAGCCCACTCCAGGGGTATGAGCAGTACTTC.

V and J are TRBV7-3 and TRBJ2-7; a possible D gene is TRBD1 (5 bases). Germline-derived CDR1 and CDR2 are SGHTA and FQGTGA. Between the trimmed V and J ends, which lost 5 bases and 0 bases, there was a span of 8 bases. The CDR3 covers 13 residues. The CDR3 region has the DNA TGTGCCAGCAGCGCCAGGGACTCCTACGAGCAGTACTTC. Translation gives CASSARDSYEQYF. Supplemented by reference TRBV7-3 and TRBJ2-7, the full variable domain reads GAGVSQTPSNKVTEKGKYVELRCDPISGHTALYWYRQSLGQGPEFLIYFQGTGAADDSGLPNDRFFAVRPEGSVSTLKIQRTERGDSAVYLCASSARDSYEQYFGPGTRLTVT.

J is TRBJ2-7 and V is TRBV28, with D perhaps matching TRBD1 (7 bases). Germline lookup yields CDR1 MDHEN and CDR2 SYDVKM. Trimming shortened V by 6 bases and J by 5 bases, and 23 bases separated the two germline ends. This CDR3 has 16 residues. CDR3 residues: CASRMGYNRGGDEQYF. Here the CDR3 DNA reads TGTGCCAGCAGAATGGGATATAACAGGGGAGGCGACGAGCAGTACTTC.